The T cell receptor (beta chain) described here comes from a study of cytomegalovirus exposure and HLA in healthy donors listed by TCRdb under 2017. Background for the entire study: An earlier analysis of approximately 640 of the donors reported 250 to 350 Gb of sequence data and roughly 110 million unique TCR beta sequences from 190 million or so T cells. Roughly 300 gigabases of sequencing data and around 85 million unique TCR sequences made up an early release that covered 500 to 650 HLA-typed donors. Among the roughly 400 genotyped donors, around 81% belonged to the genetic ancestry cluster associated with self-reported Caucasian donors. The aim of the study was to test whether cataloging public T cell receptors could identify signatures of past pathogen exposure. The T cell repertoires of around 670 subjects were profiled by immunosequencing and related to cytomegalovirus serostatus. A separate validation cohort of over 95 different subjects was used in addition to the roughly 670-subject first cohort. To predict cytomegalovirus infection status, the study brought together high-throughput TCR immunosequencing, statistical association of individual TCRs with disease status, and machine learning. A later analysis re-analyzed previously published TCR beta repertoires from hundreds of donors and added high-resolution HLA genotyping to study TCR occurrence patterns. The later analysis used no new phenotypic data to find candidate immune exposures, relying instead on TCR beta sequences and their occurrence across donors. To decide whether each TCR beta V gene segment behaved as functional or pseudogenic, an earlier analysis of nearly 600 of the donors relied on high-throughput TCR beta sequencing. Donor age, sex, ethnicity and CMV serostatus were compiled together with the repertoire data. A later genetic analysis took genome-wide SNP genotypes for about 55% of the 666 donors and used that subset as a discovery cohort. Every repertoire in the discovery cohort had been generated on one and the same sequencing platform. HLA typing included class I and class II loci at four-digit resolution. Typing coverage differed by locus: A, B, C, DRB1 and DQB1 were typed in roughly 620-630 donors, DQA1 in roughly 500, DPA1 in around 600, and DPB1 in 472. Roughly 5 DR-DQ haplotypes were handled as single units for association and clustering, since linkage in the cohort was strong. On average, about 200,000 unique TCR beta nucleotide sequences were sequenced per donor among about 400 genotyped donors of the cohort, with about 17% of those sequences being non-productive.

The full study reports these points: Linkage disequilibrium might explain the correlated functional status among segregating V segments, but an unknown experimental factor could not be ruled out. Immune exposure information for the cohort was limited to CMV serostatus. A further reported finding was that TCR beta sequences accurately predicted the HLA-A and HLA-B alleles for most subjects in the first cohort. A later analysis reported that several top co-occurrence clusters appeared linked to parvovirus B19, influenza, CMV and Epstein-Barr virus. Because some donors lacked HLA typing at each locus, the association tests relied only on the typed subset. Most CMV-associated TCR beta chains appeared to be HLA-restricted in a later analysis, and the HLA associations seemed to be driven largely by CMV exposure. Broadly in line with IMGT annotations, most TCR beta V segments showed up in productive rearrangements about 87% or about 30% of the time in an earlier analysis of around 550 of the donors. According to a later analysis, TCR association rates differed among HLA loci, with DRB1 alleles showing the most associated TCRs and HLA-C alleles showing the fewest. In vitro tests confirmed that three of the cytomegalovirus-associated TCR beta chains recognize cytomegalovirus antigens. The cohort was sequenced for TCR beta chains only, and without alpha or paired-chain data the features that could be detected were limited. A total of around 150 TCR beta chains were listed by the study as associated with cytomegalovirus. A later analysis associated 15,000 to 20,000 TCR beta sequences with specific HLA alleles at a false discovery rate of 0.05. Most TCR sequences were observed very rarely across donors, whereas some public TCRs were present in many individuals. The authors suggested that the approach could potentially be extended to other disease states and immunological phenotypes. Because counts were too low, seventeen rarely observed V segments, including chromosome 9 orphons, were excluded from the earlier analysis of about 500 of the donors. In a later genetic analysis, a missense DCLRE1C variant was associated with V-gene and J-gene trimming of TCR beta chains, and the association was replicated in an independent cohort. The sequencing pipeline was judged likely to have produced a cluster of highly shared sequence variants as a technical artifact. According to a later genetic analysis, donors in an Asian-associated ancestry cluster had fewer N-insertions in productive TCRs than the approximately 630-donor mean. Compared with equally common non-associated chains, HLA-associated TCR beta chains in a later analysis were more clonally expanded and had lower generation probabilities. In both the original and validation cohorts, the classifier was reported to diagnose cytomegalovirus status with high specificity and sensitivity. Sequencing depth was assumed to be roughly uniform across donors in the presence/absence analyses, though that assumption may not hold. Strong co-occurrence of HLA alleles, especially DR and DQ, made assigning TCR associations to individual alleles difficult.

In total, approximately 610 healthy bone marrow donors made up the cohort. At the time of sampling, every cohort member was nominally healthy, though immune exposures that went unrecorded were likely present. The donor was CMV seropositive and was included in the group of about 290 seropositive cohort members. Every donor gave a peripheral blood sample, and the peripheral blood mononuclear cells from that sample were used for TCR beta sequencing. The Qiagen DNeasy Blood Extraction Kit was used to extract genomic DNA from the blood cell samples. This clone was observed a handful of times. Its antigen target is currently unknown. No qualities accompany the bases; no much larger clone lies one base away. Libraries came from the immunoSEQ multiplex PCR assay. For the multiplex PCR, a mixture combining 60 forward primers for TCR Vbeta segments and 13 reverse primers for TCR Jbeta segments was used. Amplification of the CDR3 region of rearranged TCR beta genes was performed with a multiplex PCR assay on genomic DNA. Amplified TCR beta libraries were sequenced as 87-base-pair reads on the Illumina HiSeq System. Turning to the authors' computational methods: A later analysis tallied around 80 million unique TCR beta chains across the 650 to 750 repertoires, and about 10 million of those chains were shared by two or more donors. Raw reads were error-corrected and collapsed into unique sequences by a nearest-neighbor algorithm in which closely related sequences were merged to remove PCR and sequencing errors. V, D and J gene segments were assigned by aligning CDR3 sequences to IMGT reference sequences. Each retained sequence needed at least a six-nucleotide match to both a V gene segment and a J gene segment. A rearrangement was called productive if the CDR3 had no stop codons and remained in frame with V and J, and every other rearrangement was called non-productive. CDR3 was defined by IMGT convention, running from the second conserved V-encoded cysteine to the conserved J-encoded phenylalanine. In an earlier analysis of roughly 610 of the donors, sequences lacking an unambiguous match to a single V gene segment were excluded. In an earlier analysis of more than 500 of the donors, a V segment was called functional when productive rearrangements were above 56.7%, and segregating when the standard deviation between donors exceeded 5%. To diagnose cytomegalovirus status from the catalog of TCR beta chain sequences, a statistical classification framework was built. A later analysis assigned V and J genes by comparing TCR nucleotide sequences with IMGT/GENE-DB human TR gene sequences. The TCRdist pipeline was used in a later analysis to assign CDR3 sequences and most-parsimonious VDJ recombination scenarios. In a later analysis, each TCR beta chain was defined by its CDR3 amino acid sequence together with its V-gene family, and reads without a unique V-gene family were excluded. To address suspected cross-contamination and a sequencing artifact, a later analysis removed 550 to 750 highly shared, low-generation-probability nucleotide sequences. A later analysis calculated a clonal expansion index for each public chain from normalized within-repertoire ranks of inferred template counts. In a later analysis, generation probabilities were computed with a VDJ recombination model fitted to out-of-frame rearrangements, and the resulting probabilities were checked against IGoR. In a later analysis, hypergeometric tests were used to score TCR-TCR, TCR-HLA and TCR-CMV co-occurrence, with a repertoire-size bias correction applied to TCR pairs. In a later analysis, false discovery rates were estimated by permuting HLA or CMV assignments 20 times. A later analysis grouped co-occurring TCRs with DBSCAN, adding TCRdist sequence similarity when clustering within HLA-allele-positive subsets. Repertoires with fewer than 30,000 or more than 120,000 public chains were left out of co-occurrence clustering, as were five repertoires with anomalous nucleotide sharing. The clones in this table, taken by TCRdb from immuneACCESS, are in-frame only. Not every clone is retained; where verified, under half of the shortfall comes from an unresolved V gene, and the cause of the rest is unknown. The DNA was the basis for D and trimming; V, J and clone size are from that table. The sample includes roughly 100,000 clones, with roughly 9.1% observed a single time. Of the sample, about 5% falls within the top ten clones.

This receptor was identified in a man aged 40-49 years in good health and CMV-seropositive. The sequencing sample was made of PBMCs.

In nucleotide form, the sequence is TGTGCCACCAGCATTGGCAGGGACCAAGAGACCCAGTACTTC. Its amino acids are CATSIGRDQETQYF. Recombination connected TRBV15 to TRBJ2-5, with TRBD1 tentatively as D gene (5 bases match). The CDR3 starts with the cysteine, ends with the phenylalanine, and has 14 residues. The only DNA kept is the CDR3, 42 bases in frame from the first base. Looking up the germline V gene (reference sequence) yields CDR1 LNHNV and CDR2 YYDKDF. V gives up 4 bases and J gives up 0 bases, and the segment between their germline ends measures 9 bases.